The present entry profiles one T cell receptor (beta chain) with its context. Its antigen remains unidentified. Base qualities are missing; no much larger clone stands one base away. The immunoSEQ Assay, a bias-controlled multiplex PCR, was used to amplify TCRbeta CDR3 regions from genomic DNA. The authors' analysis ran thus. The number of nucleated cells in each sample was estimated by amplification of reference gene primers within the assay. To quantify the absolute abundance of each unique TCRbeta CDR3 rearrangement, sequence reads were collapsed and filtered. Productive Simpson clonality was computed per sample as the square root of Simpson's diversity index over productive rearrangements. TCRdb mirrors the immuneACCESS table, restricted to in-frame sequences. Some clones are absent from its copies; in checked studies, under half trace to an unresolved V gene, and the reason for the others is unknown. The V and J calls and the clone size are those of that table, but D and trimming were determined from the DNA. The sample table contains under 250,000 clones; only one count was recorded for approximately 91% of them. The leading ten clones occupy 5.5% to 8% of the sample.

Samples from volunteer blood donors who had recovered from COVID-19 were contributed by a second Seattle source. Collaborating institutions collected whole blood in K2EDTA tubes following their own protocols. For TCRbeta analysis, collaborators shipped samples in one of three forms: frozen whole blood, isolated PBMCs, or DNA extracted from either of those sample types. This sample was taken from a study of blood T cell repertoires in COVID-19 (TCRdb year 2020). About the full investigation: The collaborator samples originated in the United States, Italy and Spain and spanned the acute and convalescent phases of COVID-19. The material from the prospective study consisted of cDNA or gDNA derived from T cells, B-cell-depleted T cells, or PBMCs. The dataset comprised deeply sampled blood TCRbeta repertoires from subjects exposed to, actively infected with, or recovered from COVID-19. The repertoires were released in a freely available public database intended as a resource for research on the immune response to SARS-CoV-2. Samples came from the ongoing ImmuneRACE study (first 160 participants) plus 1,254 subjects from 6 global collaborators. A de-identified subject ID, COVID-19 status, age in years and sex were almost always included in the sample metadata. Where HLA class I and class II types were available, the types were taken from metadata supplied by the sample provider, not from assay-based typing. Study-level results and caveats: Clinical and demographic metadata were provided uncurated, with the amount varying by source and participant.

The CDR3 holds 15 amino acids from the cysteine to the phenylalanine. Left in the record is the CDR3 DNA by itself, 45 bases read in frame from the first base. Ends trimmed: V by 3 bases, J by 1 base; bases unmatched to a gene: 3. CDR1 MNHNS and CDR2 SASEGT are derived from the germline V gene. Sequences were obtained from peripheral blood. The TCR originated in a man in his sixties who had recovered from COVID-19. The chain couples TRBV6-1 to TRBJ1-2, with 9 middle bases fitting TRBD1. For the CDR3, the sequence is CASSEPGQGNYGYTF. The nucleotide sequence is given as TGTGCCAGCAGTGAGCCGGGACAGGGTAACTATGGCTACACCTTC.